A selection of T cell receptor beta chains follows, all from one sample in a study of OX40 agonist ivuxolimab in advanced cancers. Generated by immunoSEQ multiplex PCR, the TCRdb table keeps only in-frame clones and is missing some. The data show around 100,000 clones, roughly 90% seen once. The material was CD4+ or CD8+ T cells sorted from blood, obtained in a trial of the OX40 agonist ivuxolimab. These receptors originate from an adult with an advanced solid tumor such as melanoma, head and neck, liver or kidney cancer. CDR3s include the opening cysteine and the closing phenylalanine or tryptophan. D genes are given only for firm matches. A clone size is listed for some rows: how often the clone was seen (once, few, many), or a class if it is expanded.

d_call,v_call,cdr3_length,clone_size,j_call,cdr3_nt,cdr3_aa
NA,TRBV27,15,NA,TRBJ2-2,TGTGCCAGCAGACGGGCGCCAACTGGCACCGGGGAGCTGTTTTTT,CASRRAPTGTGELFF
NA,TRBV7-2,18,NA,TRBJ2-1,TGTGCCAGCAGCTTCCCTCCAGGCGGTTCGAGCTCCTACAATGAGCAGTTCTTC,CASSFPPGGSSSYNEQFF
TRBD1,TRBV18,15,NA,TRBJ1-5,TGTGCCAGCTCCTCACAGGGGGGCAGCAATCAGCCCCAGCATTTT,CASSSQGGSNQPQHF
TRBD1,TRBV10-1,17,NA,TRBJ2-7,TGCGCCAGCAGGGTCACCCGGGACAGGAACCCACACTACGAGCAGTACTTC,CASRVTRDRNPHYEQYF
TRBD1,TRBV18,15,NA,TRBJ2-2,TGTGCCAGCTCACCCGGACAGGGTTCTGCCGGGGAGCTGTTTTTT,CASSPGQGSAGELFF
NA,TRBV16,13,NA,TRBJ1-5,TGTGCCAGCAGCAGGGGCAGGGGTGAGCCCCAGCATTTT,CASSRGRGEPQHF
TRBD2,TRBV7-2,16,NA,TRBJ2-3,TGTGCCAGCAGCCAACAACTAGGACTAGCTCGAGATACGCAGTATTTT,CASSQQLGLARDTQYF
NA,TRBV7-2,17,NA,TRBJ1-2,TGTGCCAGCAGCTTAGTAGGGGGTAGCGGGACCACCTATGGCTACACCTTC,CASSLVGGSGTTYGYTF
TRBD2,TRBV4-2,15,NA,TRBJ2-7,TGTGCCAGCAGCCTCCCGACTAGCGGGAGGGGAGAGCAGTACTTC,CASSLPTSGRGEQYF
TRBD1,TRBV11-2,15,NA,TRBJ2-7,TGTGCCAGCAGCTCCCCAGGGACAGGGGGCCGAGAGCAGTACTTC,CASSSPGTGGREQYF
NA,TRBV5-1,15,NA,TRBJ1-1,TGCGCCACGGGATTAGTTTCAGGGCATATTTCTGAAGCTTTCTTT,CATGLVSGHISEAFF
NA,TRBV6-5,14,NA,TRBJ1-5,TGTGCCAGCACCACGTGGGGGGCCCATCAGCCCCAGCATTTT,CASTTWGAHQPQHF
NA,TRBV19,14,NA,TRBJ2-1,TGTGCCACCGCTGCGGGCTACTCCTACAATGAGCAGTTCTTC,CATAAGYSYNEQFF
NA,TRBV7-2,13,NA,TRBJ2-1,TGTGCCAGCAGCTTTACCTTCAACAATGAGCAGTTCTTC,CASSFTFNNEQFF
NA,TRBV19,14,NA,TRBJ2-7,TGTGCCAGTGCCCCCCGGGAAAGGCCCTACGAGCAGTACTTC,CASAPRERPYEQYF
TRBD2,TRBV15,16,once,TRBJ2-1,TGTGCCACCAGCAGAGATAGCGGGTCCTCCTACAATGAGCAGTTCTTC,CATSRDSGSSYNEQFF
TRBD2,TRBV29-1,17,once,TRBJ2-1,TGCAGCGCACGGACTAGCGGGAGGCGAAGCTCCTACAATGAGCAGTTCTTC,CSARTSGRRSSYNEQFF
TRBD2,TRBV7-9,16,NA,TRBJ2-5,TGTGCCAGCAGCTTACCGGGACTAGCGGGAATAGAGACCCAGTACTTC,CASSLPGLAGIETQYF
NA,TRBV18,12,NA,TRBJ2-3,TGTGCCAGCTCACGGTCTGCAGATACGCAGTATTTT,CASSRSADTQYF